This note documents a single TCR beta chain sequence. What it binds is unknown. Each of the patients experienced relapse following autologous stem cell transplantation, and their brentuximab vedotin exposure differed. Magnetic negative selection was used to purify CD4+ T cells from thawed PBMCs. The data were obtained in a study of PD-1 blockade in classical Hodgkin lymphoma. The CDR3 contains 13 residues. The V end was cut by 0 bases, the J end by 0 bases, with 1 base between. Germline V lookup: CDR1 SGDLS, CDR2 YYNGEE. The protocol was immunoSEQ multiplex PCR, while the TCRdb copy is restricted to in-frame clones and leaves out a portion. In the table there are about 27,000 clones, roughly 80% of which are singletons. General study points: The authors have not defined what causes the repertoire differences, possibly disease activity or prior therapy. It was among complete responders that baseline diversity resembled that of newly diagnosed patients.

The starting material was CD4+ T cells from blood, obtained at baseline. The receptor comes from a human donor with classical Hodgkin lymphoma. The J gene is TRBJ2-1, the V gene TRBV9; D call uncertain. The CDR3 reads CASSVGSYNEQFF. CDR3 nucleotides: TGTGCCAGCAGCGTAGGCTCCTACAATGAGCAGTTCTTC.